These T cell receptor beta chains were read from a single sample in a study of T cell responses to AZD1222 COVID-19 vaccine. The protocol was immunoSEQ multiplex PCR, while the TCRdb copy is restricted to in-frame clones and leaves out a portion. Of some 120,000 clones in the sample, 80% to 90% were seen once. Here the sequenced sample was peripheral blood, taken on day 0 of AZD1222 vaccination. The source of these receptors is an adult in good health. The CDR3 runs from the conserved cysteine through the conserved F or W. The D gene is left open where the match is weak. Some rows mark clone size as missing; the rest say once, few, many or name a class of expanded clone.

V,J,D,size,CDR3,DNA
TRBV28,TRBJ1-1,-,-,CASSLRTGFTEAFF,TGTGCCAGCAGTTTAAGAACGGGATTCACTGAAGCTTTCTTT
TRBV5-4,TRBJ2-1,-,-,CASSLVASRNEQFF,TGTGCCAGCAGCTTGGTTGCTAGCAGGAATGAGCAGTTCTTC
TRBV5-5,TRBJ2-3,TRBD1,few,CASSPRYRDRVVTDTQYF,TGTGCCAGCAGCCCTCGATACCGGGACAGGGTAGTTACAGATACGCAGTATTTT
TRBV4-1,TRBJ2-7,TRBD2,-,CASSQEAGASYEQYF,TGCGCCAGCAGCCAAGAAGCGGGAGCGTCCTACGAGCAGTACTTC
TRBV27,TRBJ1-5,-,-,CASRPGSRGPQHF,TGTGCCAGCAGACCAGGGAGTAGGGGGCCCCAGCATTTT
TRBV5-1,TRBJ2-1,TRBD2,-,CASSWRTSGTYNEQFF,TGCGCCAGCAGCTGGAGGACTAGCGGGACCTACAATGAGCAGTTCTTC
TRBV28,TRBJ1-1,-,-,CASSINQGPLQHTEAFF,TGTGCCAGCAGCATAAATCAGGGTCCCCTCCAGCACACTGAAGCTTTCTTT
TRBV5-1,TRBJ2-2,TRBD2,-,CASSLEAGVTGELFF,TGCGCCAGCAGCTTGGAAGCGGGGGTCACCGGGGAGCTGTTTTTT
TRBV20-1,TRBJ1-2,-,-,CSARDHPGYTF,TGCAGTGCTAGAGACCACCCCGGCTACACCTTC
TRBV6-5,TRBJ2-1,TRBD2,-,CASITSGRHNEQFF,TGTGCCAGCATTACTAGCGGGAGACACAATGAGCAGTTCTTC
TRBV5-1,TRBJ2-7,TRBD1,-,CASSSTGTGRYEQYF,TGCGCCAGCAGCTCTACCGGGACAGGGCGCTACGAGCAGTACTTC
TRBV25-1,TRBJ2-7,-,-,CASSESGGAYEQYF,TGTGCCAGCAGTGAATCTGGGGGGGCATACGAGCAGTACTTC
TRBV19,TRBJ1-6,-,-,CASSINGVGNSPLHF,TGTGCCAGTAGTATAAATGGAGTAGGAAATTCACCCCTCCACTTT
TRBV6-6,TRBJ2-5,-,-,CASSPTLAGQETQYF,TGTGCCAGCAGTCCAACCCTTGCAGGCCAAGAGACCCAGTACTTC
TRBV5-1,TRBJ1-1,TRBD1,-,CASSREGARNTEAFF,TGCGCCAGCAGCAGGGAGGGGGCCCGGAACACTGAAGCTTTCTTT
TRBV3-1/TRBV3-2,TRBJ1-2,-,-,CASSQGQFLNYVYGYTF,TGTGCCAGCAGCCAAGGGCAGTTCTTAAACTACGTCTATGGCTACACCTTC
TRBV3-1/TRBV3-2,TRBJ2-2,TRBD1,-,CASSLRQGNTGELFF,TGTGCCAGCAGCCTGAGACAGGGAAACACCGGGGAGCTGTTTTTT
TRBV19,TRBJ2-3,TRBD1,-,CASSMSGTGGTDTQYF,TGTGCCAGTAGTATGTCCGGGACAGGGGGCACAGATACGCAGTATTTT
TRBV9,TRBJ1-6,-,-,CASSVVGADSPLHF,TGTGCCAGCAGCGTTGTAGGGGCGGATTCACCCCTCCACTTT
TRBV11-2,TRBJ2-1,TRBD2,-,CASSAQSGRKDYEQFF,TGTGCCAGCAGCGCACAAAGCGGGAGAAAGGACTATGAGCAGTTCTTC
TRBV7-8,TRBJ2-7,-,-,CASSRDPKPGEQYF,TGTGCCAGCAGCCGGGACCCAAAGCCGGGGGAGCAGTACTTC
TRBV4-1,TRBJ2-1,-,-,CASSQGGYNEQFF,TGCGCCAGCAGCCAAGGAGGGTACAATGAGCAGTTCTTC
TRBV18,TRBJ2-3,-,-,CASSPWARGAEADTQYF,TGTGCCAGCTCACCATGGGCTAGGGGGGCCGAGGCAGATACGCAGTATTTT
TRBV7-9,TRBJ2-7,TRBD2,-,CASSLPTSGIYEQYF,TGTGCCAGCAGCCTTCCTACTAGCGGGATATACGAGCAGTACTTC
TRBV12-5,TRBJ2-7,TRBD1,-,CASGPGQGTYEQYF,TGTGCTAGTGGTCCCGGACAGGGTACTTACGAGCAGTACTTC
TRBV27,TRBJ1-2,-,-,CASSLRYNYGYTF,TGTGCCAGCAGTTTACGGTATAACTATGGCTACACCTTC
TRBV3-1/TRBV3-2,TRBJ1-3,-,-,CASSQGTSRGNTIYF,TGTGCCAGCAGCCAAGGCACGTCGCGAGGAAACACCATATATTTT
TRBV6-2/TRBV6-3,TRBJ2-1,-,-,CASSYLRQGEQFF,TGTGCCAGCAGTTACCTCCGACAAGGTGAGCAGTTCTTC
TRBV12-3/TRBV12-4,TRBJ2-3,-,-,CASSLLSPDTQYF,TGTGCCAGCAGTTTACTCTCCCCAGATACGCAGTATTTT
TRBV9,TRBJ2-1,TRBD1,-,CASNPGTGFYNEQFF,TGTGCCAGCAATCCAGGGACAGGGTTCTACAATGAGCAGTTCTTC
TRBV9,TRBJ2-1,-,-,CASSVAGIYNEQFF,TGTGCCAGCAGCGTAGCGGGGATCTACAATGAGCAGTTCTTC
TRBV28,TRBJ1-1,-,-,CASSLGQMNTEAFF,TGTGCCAGCAGTTTAGGGCAGATGAACACTGAAGCTTTCTTT
TRBV29-1,TRBJ2-2,-,-,CSVTANTGELFF,TGCAGCGTCACTGCGAACACCGGGGAGCTGTTTTTT
TRBV7-9,TRBJ1-1,TRBD1,-,CASSPDRGGRNTEAFF,TGTGCCAGCAGCCCAGACAGGGGGGGTCGGAACACTGAAGCTTTCTTT
TRBV9,TRBJ2-1,TRBD2,-,CASSAHPTGTSGPNEQFF,TGTGCCAGCAGCGCGCACCCTACCGGGACTAGCGGCCCCAATGAGCAGTTCTTC